A single sample is the source of the 5 T cell receptor beta chains below, sequenced in a study of vaccination effects on CD4 cells after COVID-19. No antigen has been identified for these receptors. In the ViraFEST assay, antigen-specific CD4+ clonotypes were identified by expansion after peptide-pool stimulation. CD4+ T cells were isolated after 10 days of culture. Previously uninfected by SARS-CoV-2, the vaccine recipients also showed negative nucleocapsid antibodies. Profiled with immunoSEQ multiplex PCR; TCRdb holds only in-frame clones, not every one. This sample yields some 60,000 clones, of which roughly three quarters are seen a single time; roughly 3.1% belongs to the top ten. The source material was CD4+ T cells from PBMCs cultured with HCoV-NL63 spike peptides, sampled before COVID-19 vaccination. These TCRs come from a human donor who received a COVID-19 vaccine.

In its sample, this clone was seen a few times. The rearrangement joins TRBV7-8 to TRBJ1-2, with D possibly matching TRBD1 (5 bases). This CDR3 is 13 amino acids long. Trimming took off 8 bases at V and 8 bases at J, with 18 bases between the two ends. CDR1 is SGHVS and CDR2 is FQNEAQ in the germline V gene. CDR3 protein: CASRQYPSEGYTF. CDR3 nucleotides: TGTGCCAGCCGACAGTACCCATCGGAAGGCTACACCTTC.

This clone has only a few counts. V and J are TRBV28 and TRBJ1-5; TRBD1 aligns across 8 bases. This CDR3 region has 15 residues. Losses at the gene ends were 4 bases for V and 4 bases for J; bases not matched to a gene: 6. CDR1 and CDR2 from the germline V gene are MDHEN and SYDVKM. The chain's CDR3 is CASSSGGIPNQPQHF. CDR3 nucleotide sequence: TGTGCCAGCAGTTCAGGGGGCATTCCTAATCAGCCCCAGCATTTT. Complete variable domain (other parts from reference TRBV28 and TRBJ1-5): DVKVTQSSRYLVKRTGEKVFLECVQDMDHENMFWYRQDPGLGLRLIYFSYDVKMKEKGDIPEGYSVSREKKERFSLILESASTNQTSMYLCASSSGGIPNQPQHFGDGTRLSIL.

This chain uses TRBV24-1 with TRBJ2-3; 7 bases line up with TRBD2. CDR1 and CDR2 from the germline V gene are KGHDR and SFDVKD. The V and J ends lost 0 bases and 1 base, in that order; junction bases with no gene match: 3. This CDR3 comprises 16 residues. The CDR3 is CATSDLRAGGTDTQYF. CDR3 in DNA: TGTGCCACCAGTGATTTGCGCGCGGGGGGCACAGATACGCAGTATTTT.

The chain links TRBV12-3 or TRBV12-4 to TRBJ2-1, with a weak D call TRBD1 (6 bases). V shed 3 bases and J shed 8 bases, with 11 bases lying between them. The CDR3 contains 13 residues. The CDR3 spells CASSFQGSDEQFF. The CDR3, as DNA: TGTGCCAGCAGTTTCCAGGGGAGCGATGAGCAGTTCTTC.

The chain links TRBV19 to TRBJ1-5; D is possibly TRBD1 (5 bases). Trimming shortened V by 2 bases and J by 1 base, and 15 bases separated the two germline ends. The V gene's germline CDR1 is LNHDA and CDR2 SQIVND (reference sequence). The CDR3 length is 17 residues. CDR3 coding DNA: TGTGCCAGTAGTATAATCGGGGGGTCTCAGAGCAATCAGCCCCAGCATTTT. This translates into CASSIIGGSQSNQPQHF.